The rows below give T cell receptor beta chains drawn from one sample of a study of blood T cell repertoires in COVID-19. Clones were sequenced by immunoSEQ multiplex PCR, and TCRdb holds only the in-frame ones, with some missing. Here the sample spans under 150,000 clones, 85% being singletons. Specimen: PBMCs or T cells enriched from blood (not recorded which). The receptors shown here come from a woman aged 40 to 50 who had recovered from COVID-19. CDR3s include the opening cysteine and the closing phenylalanine or tryptophan. D genes are given only for firm matches. A clone size is listed for some rows: how often the clone was seen (once, few, many), or a class if it is expanded.

clone_size | j_call | d_call | v_call | cdr3_nt | cdr3_aa
NA | TRBJ2-1 | TRBD2 | TRBV3-1/TRBV3-2 | TGTGCCAGCAGCCCGACCCCAGTTGGCGGGGGTGAGCAGTTCTTC | CASSPTPVGGGEQFF
NA | TRBJ1-2 | TRBD1 | TRBV11-2 | TGTGCCAGCAGCTCGATCCGGGACAGGGAGCCAGATGGCTATGGCTACACCTTC | CASSSIRDREPDGYGYTF
NA | TRBJ2-7 | NA | TRBV3-1/TRBV3-2 | TGTGCCAGCAGCCAAGGAGTCCCAACCGGGAGTTCCTACGAGCAGTACTTC | CASSQGVPTGSSYEQYF
NA | TRBJ2-5 | NA | TRBV7-8 | TGTGCCAGCAGTCGGAGGGAGAGCGAGACCCAGTACTTC | CASSRRESETQYF
NA | TRBJ2-7 | NA | TRBV9 | TGTGCCAGCAGCGGGCGCGGTGGGCGGGGGCTTAACGAGCAGTACTTC | CASSGRGGRGLNEQYF
few | TRBJ1-2 | TRBD1 | TRBV25-1 | TGTGCCAGCAGCGTAGACAGGGGGCCCTATGGCTACACCTTC | CASSVDRGPYGYTF
NA | TRBJ2-3 | NA | TRBV7-2 | TGTGCCAGCAGCTTAAGACTTAGCACAGATACGCAGTATTTT | CASSLRLSTDTQYF
NA | TRBJ1-4 | NA | TRBV18 | TGTGCCAGCTCGAAACAGGGTAATCGGGATGAAAAACTGTTTTTT | CASSKQGNRDEKLFF
once | TRBJ2-3 | TRBD1 | TRBV15 | TGTGCCACCAGCCCTCTAGGGGCGACAGGGTACACAGATACGCAGTATTTT | CATSPLGATGYTDTQYF
NA | TRBJ1-2 | NA | TRBV5-5 | TGTGCCAGCAGCTCGGACGAGACAGGTCACTATGGCTACACCTTC | CASSSDETGHYGYTF
NA | TRBJ1-4 | TRBD1 | TRBV2 | TGTGCCAGCGGACTGGACAGGGCCAAACTGTTTTTT | CASGLDRAKLFF
NA | TRBJ2-7 | NA | TRBV14 | TGTGCCAGCAGCCAAGAGAGAACAGGGAAGCAGTACTTC | CASSQERTGKQYF
NA | TRBJ1-1 | NA | TRBV5-1 | TGCGCCAGCACCACAACGGGGGATATTTCCCTTCGGGACACTGAAGCTTTCTTT | CASTTTGDISLRDTEAFF
NA | TRBJ2-3 | TRBD2 | TRBV11-2 | TGTGCCAGCGCTAGCGGGAGGGCCACAGATACGCAGTATTTT | CASASGRATDTQYF
NA | TRBJ2-3 | TRBD1 | TRBV5-1 | TGCGCCAGCAGACCAGGGGGCGAGGCAGATACGCAGTATTTT | CASRPGGEADTQYF
NA | TRBJ2-1 | TRBD1 | TRBV7-8 | TGTGCCAGCAGCAGGGGGCCGACGTACAACAATGAGCAGTTCTTC | CASSRGPTYNNEQFF
NA | TRBJ2-3 | TRBD1 | TRBV5-1 | TGCGCCAGCACCAGGGACAGCACCACAGATACGCAGTATTTT | CASTRDSTTDTQYF
once | TRBJ1-1 | NA | TRBV7-2 | TGTGCCAGCAGCTTAAACAGGGTAGGCACTGAAGCTTTCTTT | CASSLNRVGTEAFF
NA | TRBJ2-1 | NA | TRBV3-1/TRBV3-2 | TGTGCCAGCAGCCGAGACGCCAGGGTCTCCAACAACAATGAGCAGTTCTTC | CASSRDARVSNNNEQFF
once | TRBJ2-3 | TRBD1 | TRBV27 | TGTGCCAGCAGTATCTGGTGGACAGGTGTAGATACGCAGTATTTT | CASSIWWTGVDTQYF
NA | TRBJ2-3 | TRBD2 | TRBV6-4 | TGTGCCAGCAGCCAGAGCGGGGAGTCCACAGATACGCAGTATTTT | CASSQSGESTDTQYF
NA | TRBJ1-5 | TRBD1 | TRBV7-8 | TGTGCCAGCAGCTTCGGACAGGGCAACAATCAGCCCCAGCATTTT | CASSFGQGNNQPQHF
NA | TRBJ1-4 | NA | TRBV4-2 | TGTGCCAGCAGCCAAGGTGGTCAGGGTAACGAAAAACTGTTTTTT | CASSQGGQGNEKLFF
NA | TRBJ1-1 | TRBD1 | TRBV6-5 | TGTGCCAGCAGTAGAGGGACAGGTGCCGAAGCTTTCTTT | CASSRGTGAEAFF
NA | TRBJ2-7 | NA | TRBV9 | TGTGCCAGCAGCGGGAGGGACAGCACCTACGAGCAGTACTTC | CASSGRDSTYEQYF
NA | TRBJ1-2 | NA | TRBV5-8 | TGTGCCAGCAGCTTGGTGGCGGTCCACCAGGGTGGCTACACCTTC | CASSLVAVHQGGYTF
once | TRBJ2-7 | NA | TRBV29-1 | TGCAGCGTTGAAGTAACCAGGGATGGGAACGAGCAGTACTTC | CSVEVTRDGNEQYF
once | TRBJ2-1 | TRBD2 | TRBV14 | TGTGCCAGCAGCCCCCAGGTAGGGACTAGCGGGAGGGGAAGCTCCTACAATGAGCAGTTCTTC | CASSPQVGTSGRGSSYNEQFF
few | TRBJ2-1 | TRBD1 | TRBV7-8 | TGTGCCAGCAGCTTTTCGGGACAGGGCTACAATGAGCAGTTCTTC | CASSFSGQGYNEQFF
NA | TRBJ1-2 | NA | TRBV12-3/TRBV12-4 | TGTGCCAGCAGTTCAGGGGCCACGGGTGGCTACACCTTC | CASSSGATGGYTF
NA | TRBJ2-7 | NA | TRBV28 | TGTGCCAGCAGTCCCCGGTGGCGGGGGCCACCCTACGAGCAGTACTTC | CASSPRWRGPPYEQYF